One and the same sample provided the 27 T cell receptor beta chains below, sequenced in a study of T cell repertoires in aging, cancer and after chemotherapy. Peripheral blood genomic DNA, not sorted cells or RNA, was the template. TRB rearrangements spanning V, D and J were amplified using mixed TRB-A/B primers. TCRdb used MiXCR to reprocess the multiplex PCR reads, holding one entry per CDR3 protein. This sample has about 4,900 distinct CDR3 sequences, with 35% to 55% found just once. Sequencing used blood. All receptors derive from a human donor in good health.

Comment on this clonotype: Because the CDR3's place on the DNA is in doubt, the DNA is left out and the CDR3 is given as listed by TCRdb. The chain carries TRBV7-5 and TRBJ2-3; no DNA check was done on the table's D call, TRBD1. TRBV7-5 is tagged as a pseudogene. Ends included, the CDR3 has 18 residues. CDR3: CISVSEASTGVGTDTQYF.

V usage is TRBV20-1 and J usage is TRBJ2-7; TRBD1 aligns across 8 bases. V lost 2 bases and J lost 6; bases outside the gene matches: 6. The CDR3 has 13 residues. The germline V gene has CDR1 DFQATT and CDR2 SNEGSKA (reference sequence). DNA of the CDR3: TGCAGTGCTAGACGCCGGACAGGGTTCGAGCAGTACTTC. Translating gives CSARRRTGFEQYF.

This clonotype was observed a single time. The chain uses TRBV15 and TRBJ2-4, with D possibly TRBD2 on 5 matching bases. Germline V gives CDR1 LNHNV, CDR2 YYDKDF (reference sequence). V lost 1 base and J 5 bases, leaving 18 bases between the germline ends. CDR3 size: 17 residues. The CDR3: CATSRVRVTVGENIQYF. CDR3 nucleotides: TGTGCCACCAGCAGAGTTAGGGTCACGGTCGGGGAAAACATTCAGTACTTC.

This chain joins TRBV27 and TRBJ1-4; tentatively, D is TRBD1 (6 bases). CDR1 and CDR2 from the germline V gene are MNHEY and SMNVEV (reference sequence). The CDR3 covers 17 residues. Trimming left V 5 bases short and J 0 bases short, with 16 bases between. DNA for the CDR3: TGTGCCAGCAGTCCCTCAGAGGGGGATGCAACTAATGAAAAACTGTTTTTT. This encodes CASSPSEGDATNEKLFF.

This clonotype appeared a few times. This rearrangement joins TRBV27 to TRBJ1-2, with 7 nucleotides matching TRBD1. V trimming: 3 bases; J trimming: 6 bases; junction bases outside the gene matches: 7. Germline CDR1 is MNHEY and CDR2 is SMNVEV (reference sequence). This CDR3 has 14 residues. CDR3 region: CASSFTTGQNGYTF. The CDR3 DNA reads TGTGCCAGCAGTTTCACGACAGGGCAGAATGGCTACACCTTC.

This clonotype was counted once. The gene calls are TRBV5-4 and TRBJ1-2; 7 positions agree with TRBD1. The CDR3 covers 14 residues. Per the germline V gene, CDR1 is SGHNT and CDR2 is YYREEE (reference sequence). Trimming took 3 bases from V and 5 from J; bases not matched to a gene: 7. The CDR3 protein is CASSSTGVGYGYTF. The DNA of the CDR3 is TGTGCCAGCAGCTCTACAGGGGTTGGGTATGGCTACACCTTC.

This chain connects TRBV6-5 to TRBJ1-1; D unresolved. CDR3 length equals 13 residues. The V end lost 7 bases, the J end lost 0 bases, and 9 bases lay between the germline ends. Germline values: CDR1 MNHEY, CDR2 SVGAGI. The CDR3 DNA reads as TGTGCCAGCACCTCGACACTGAACACTGAAGCTTTCTTT. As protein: CASTSTLNTEAFF.

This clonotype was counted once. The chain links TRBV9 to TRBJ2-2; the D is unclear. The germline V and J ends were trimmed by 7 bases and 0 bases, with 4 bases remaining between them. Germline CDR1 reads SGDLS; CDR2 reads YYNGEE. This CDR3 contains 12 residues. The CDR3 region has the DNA TGTGCCAGCGGACCGAACACCGGGGAGCTGTTTTTT. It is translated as CASGPNTGELFF.

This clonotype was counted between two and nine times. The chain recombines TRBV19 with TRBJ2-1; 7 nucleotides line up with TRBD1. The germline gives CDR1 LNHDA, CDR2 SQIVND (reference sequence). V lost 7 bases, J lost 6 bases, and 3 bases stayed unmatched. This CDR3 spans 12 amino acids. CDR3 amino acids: CASKQGSNEQFF. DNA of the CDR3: TGTGCCAGTAAACAGGGGAGCAATGAGCAGTTCTTC. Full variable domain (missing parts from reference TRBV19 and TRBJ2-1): DGGITQSPKYLFRKEGQNVTLSCEQNLNHDAMYWYRQDPGQGLRLIYYSQIVNDFQKGDIAEGYSVSREKKESFPLTVTSAQKNPTAFYLCASKQGSNEQFFGPGTRLTVL.

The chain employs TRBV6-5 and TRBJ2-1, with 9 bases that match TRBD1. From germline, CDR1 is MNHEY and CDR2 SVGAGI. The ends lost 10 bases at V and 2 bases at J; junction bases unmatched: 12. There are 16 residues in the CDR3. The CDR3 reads CAIRGQGSGAYNEQFF. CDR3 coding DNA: TGTGCCATCAGGGGACAGGGCTCCGGGGCCTACAATGAGCAGTTCTTC.

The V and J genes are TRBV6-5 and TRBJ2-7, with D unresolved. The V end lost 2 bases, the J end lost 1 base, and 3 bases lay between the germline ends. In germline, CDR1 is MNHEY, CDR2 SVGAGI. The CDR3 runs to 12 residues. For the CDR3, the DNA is TGTGCCAGCAGTTACAGTTCCTACGAGCAGTACTTC. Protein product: CASSYSSYEQYF.

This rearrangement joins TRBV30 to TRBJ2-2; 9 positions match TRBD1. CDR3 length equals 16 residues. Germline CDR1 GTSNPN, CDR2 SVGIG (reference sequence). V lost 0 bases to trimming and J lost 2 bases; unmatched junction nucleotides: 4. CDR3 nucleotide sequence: TGTGCCTGGAGTGTGGGGGACAGGGCAAACACCGGGGAGCTGTTTTTT. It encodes CAWSVGDRANTGELFF.

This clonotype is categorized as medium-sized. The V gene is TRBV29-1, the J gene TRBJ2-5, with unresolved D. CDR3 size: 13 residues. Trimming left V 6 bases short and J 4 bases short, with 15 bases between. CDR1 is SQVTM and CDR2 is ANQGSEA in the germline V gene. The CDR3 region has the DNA TGCAGCGTCGCCATGGCTCCCAGAGAGACCCAGTACTTC. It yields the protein CSVAMAPRETQYF.

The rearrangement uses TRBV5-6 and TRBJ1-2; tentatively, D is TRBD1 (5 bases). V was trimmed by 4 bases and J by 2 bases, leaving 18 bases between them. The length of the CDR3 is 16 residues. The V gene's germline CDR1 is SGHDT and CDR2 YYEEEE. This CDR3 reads CASSQTARNSNYGYTF. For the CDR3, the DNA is TGTGCCAGCAGCCAGACAGCCCGGAACTCCAACTATGGCTACACCTTC.

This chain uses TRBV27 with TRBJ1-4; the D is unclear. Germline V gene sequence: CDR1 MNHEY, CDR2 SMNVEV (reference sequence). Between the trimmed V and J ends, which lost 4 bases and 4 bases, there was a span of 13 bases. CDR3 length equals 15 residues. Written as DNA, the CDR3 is TGTGCCAGCAGTTCAAGCTACGGATTTAATGAAAAACTGTTTTTT. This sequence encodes CASSSSYGFNEKLFF.

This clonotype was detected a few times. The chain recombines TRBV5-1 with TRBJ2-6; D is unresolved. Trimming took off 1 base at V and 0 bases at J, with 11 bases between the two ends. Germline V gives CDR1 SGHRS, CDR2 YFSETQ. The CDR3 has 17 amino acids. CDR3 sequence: CASSLMGSVSGANVLTF. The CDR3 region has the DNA TGCGCCAGCAGCTTGATGGGGTCGGTCTCTGGGGCCAACGTCCTGACTTTC.

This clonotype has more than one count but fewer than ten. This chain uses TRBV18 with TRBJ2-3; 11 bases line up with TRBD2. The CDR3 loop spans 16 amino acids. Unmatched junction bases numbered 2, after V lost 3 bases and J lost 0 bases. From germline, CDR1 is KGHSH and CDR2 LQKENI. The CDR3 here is CASSPIAGGSTDTQYF. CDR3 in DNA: TGTGCCAGCTCACCCATAGCGGGGGGGAGCACAGATACGCAGTATTTT.

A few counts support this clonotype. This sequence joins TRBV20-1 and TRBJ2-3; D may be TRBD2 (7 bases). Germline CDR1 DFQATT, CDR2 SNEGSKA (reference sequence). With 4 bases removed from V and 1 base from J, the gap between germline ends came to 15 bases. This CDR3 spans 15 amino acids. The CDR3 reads CSAIGGRERTDTQYF. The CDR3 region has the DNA TGCAGTGCTATAGGGGGGCGGGAGCGCACAGATACGCAGTATTTT.

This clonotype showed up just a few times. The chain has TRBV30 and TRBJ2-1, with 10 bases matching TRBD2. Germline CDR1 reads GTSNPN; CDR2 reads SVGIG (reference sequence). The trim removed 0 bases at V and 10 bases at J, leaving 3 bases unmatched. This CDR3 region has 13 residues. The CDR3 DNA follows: TGTGCCTGGAGTGTAACTAGCGGGGCCGAGCAGTTCTTC. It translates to CAWSVTSGAEQFF.

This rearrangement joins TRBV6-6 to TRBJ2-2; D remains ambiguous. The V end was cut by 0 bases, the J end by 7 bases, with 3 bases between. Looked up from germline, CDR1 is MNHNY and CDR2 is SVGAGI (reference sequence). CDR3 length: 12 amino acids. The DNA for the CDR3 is TGTGCCAGCAGTTACTCGGACGGGGAGCTGTTTTTT. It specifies CASSYSDGELFF.

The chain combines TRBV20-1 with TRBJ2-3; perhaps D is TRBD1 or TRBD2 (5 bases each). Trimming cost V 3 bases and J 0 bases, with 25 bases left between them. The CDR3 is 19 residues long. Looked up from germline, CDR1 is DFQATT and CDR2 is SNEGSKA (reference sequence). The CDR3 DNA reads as TGCAGTGCTAGGGGGGTACTAGGAATTATAGGTCTTAGCACAGATACGCAGTATTTT. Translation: CSARGVLGIIGLSTDTQYF.

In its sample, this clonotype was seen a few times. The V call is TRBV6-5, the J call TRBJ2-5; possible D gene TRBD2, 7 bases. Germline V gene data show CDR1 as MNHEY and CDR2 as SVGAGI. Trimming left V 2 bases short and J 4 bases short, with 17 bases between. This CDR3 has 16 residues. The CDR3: CASSYGGAPGRETQYF. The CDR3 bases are TGTGCCAGCAGTTACGGGGGGGCCCCTGGGAGAGAGACCCAGTACTTC.

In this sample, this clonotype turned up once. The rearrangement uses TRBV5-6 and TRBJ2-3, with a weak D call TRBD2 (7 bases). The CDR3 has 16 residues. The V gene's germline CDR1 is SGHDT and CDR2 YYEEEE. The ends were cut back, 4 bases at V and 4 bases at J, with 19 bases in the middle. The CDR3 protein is CASSPPGPGGADTQYF. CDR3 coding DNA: TGTGCCAGCAGCCCCCCGGGTCCGGGGGGCGCAGATACGCAGTATTTT. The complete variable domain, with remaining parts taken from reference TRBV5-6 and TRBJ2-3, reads DAGVTQSPTHLIKTRGQQVTLRCSPKSGHDTVSWYQQALGQGPQFIFQYYEEEERQRGNFPDRFSGHQFPNYSSELNVNALLLGDSALYLCASSPPGPGGADTQYFGPGTRLTVL.

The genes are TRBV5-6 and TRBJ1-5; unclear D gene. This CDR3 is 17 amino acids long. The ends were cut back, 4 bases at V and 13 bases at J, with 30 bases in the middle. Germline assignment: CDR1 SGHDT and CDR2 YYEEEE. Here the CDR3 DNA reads TGTGCCAGCAGCACTTGGGTGGTCCGGATCGTTTGGGCGCCACAGCATTTT. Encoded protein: CASSTWVVRIVWAPQHF. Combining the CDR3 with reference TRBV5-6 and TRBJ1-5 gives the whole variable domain DAGVTQSPTHLIKTRGQQVTLRCSPKSGHDTVSWYQQALGQGPQFIFQYYEEEERQRGNFPDRFSGHQFPNYSSELNVNALLLGDSALYLCASSTWVVRIVWAPQHFGDGTRLSIL.

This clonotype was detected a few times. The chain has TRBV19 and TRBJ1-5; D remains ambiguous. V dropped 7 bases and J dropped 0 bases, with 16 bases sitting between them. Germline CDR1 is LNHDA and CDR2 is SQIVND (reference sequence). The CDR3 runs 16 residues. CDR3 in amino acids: CASNPSRLLSNQPQHF. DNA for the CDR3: TGTGCCAGTAACCCCTCCAGACTACTTAGCAATCAGCCCCAGCATTTT.

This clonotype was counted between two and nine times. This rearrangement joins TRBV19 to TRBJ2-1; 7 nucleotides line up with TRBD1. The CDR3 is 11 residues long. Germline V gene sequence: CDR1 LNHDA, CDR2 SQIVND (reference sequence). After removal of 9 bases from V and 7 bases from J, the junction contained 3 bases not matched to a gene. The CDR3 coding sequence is TGTGCCAGCCGACAGGGAAATGAGCAGTTCTTC. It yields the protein CASRQGNEQFF.

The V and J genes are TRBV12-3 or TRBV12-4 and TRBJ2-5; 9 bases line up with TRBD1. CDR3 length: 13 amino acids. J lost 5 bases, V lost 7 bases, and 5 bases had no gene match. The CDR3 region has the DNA TGTGCCAGCAAATCGGGGACAGGGGAGACCCAGTACTTC. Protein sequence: CASKSGTGETQYF.